The entry that follows covers one T cell receptor beta chain sequence. Its matching antigen is unknown. This sample was taken from a study of shared clonotypes between healthy human individuals. Regarding the study as a whole: When naive CD4 clonotypes were compared across a handful of donors, around 5% were shared.

Sequenced by immunoSEQ multiplex PCR; TCRdb stores in-frame clones only, minus some. Among roughly 1,600,000 clones, approximately 98.5% were seen once, and the ten largest hold approximately 0.38%. The TCR was taken from a man in his thirties or forties in good health. The sample consisted of naive CD4+ T cells sorted from blood. Subset of the sample: CD45RA+ positively selected.

The CDR3 sequence: CAISVQMNTEAFF. As DNA, the CDR3 is TGTGCCATCAGTGTTCAGATGAACACTGAAGCTTTCTTT. The chain employs TRBV10-3 and TRBJ1-1; D is ambiguous. This CDR3 comprises 13 residues. V shed 4 bases and J shed 0 bases, with 6 bases lying between them. Germline V lookup: CDR1 ENHRY, CDR2 SYGVKD.